A single sample gave rise to the 20 T cell receptor beta chains below, sequenced in a study of shared clonotypes between healthy human individuals. Some clones are missing from TCRdb's copy, which holds only in-frame ones; the method was immunoSEQ multiplex PCR. The data contain approximately 2.1 million clones, 80% to 95% of them singletons. The sample taken for sequencing was naive CD4+ T cells from PBMCs. Subset defined: CD45RA+ positively selected. The receptors here all came from a man younger than 35 in good health. Some clones in this sample may be carry-over from other donors' samples.

The rearrangement links TRBV5-4 to TRBJ2-7; 7 bases align to TRBD2. V lost 4 bases to trimming and J lost 4 bases; unmatched junction nucleotides: 8. CDR1 is SGHNT and CDR2 is YYREEE in the germline V gene (reference sequence). This CDR3 comprises 14 residues. CDR3 sequence reads: CASSHPGGRYEQYF. The CDR3 DNA reads TGTGCCAGCAGCCACCCCGGGGGGAGATACGAGCAGTACTTC.

The J gene is TRBJ2-7, the V gene TRBV18; D may correspond to TRBD1 or TRBD2 (6 bases each). There are 14 residues in the CDR3. Germline V CDR1 and CDR2: KGHSH, LQKENI. Between the trimmed V and J ends, which lost 3 bases and 2 bases, there was a span of 11 bases. The CDR3 nucleotides are TGTGCCAGCTCACCCCGGGGGACAACCTACGAGCAGTACTTC. Its protein is CASSPRGTTYEQYF. The variable domain in full, completed from reference TRBV18 and TRBJ2-7, reads NAGVMQNPRHLVRRRGQEARLRCSPMKGHSHVYWYRQLPEEGLKFMVYLQKENIIDESGMPKERFSAEFPKEGPSILRIQQVVRGDSAAYFCASSPRGTTYEQYFGPGTRLTVT.

This clone was found once. This chain joins TRBV4-1 and TRBJ1-4; weak D call: TRBD1 (6 bases). The CDR3 length is 16 residues. Germline CDR1 MGHRA, CDR2 YSYEKL. Trimming left V 1 base short and J 1 base short, with 10 bases between. The CDR3: CASSQGEGGTNEKLFF. The DNA of the CDR3 is TGCGCCAGCAGCCAAGGGGAAGGGGGAACTAATGAAAAACTGTTTTTT.

V usage is TRBV30 and J usage is TRBJ2-1; 12 bases line up with TRBD2. The trim removed 3 bases at V and 3 bases at J, leaving 6 bases unmatched. This CDR3 region has 16 residues. Germline loops: CDR1 GTSNPN, CDR2 SVGIG (reference sequence). The CDR3 DNA follows: TGTGCCTGGAGAGCTAGCGGGAGGGCCAGCTACAATGAGCAGTTCTTC. Encoded protein: CAWRASGRASYNEQFF. Complete variable domain (other parts from reference TRBV30 and TRBJ2-1): SQTIHQWPATLVQPVGSPLSLECTVEGTSNPNLYWYRQAAGRGLQLLFYSVGIGQISSEVPQNLSASRPQDRQFILSSKKLLLSDSGFYLCAWRASGRASYNEQFFGPGTRLTVL.

The V call is TRBV19, the J call TRBJ1-1, with 10 bases aligning to TRBD1. V shed 6 bases and J 5 bases; nucleotides not matched to a gene: 9. Germline loops: CDR1 LNHDA, CDR2 SQIVND (reference sequence). The CDR3 has 15 residues. The CDR3 region is CASSARQGARTEAFF. The CDR3 nucleotides read TGTGCCAGTAGCGCGCGACAGGGGGCACGGACTGAAGCTTTCTTT. Filled out from reference TRBV19 and TRBJ1-1, the complete variable domain reads DGGITQSPKYLFRKEGQNVTLSCEQNLNHDAMYWYRQDPGQGLRLIYYSQIVNDFQKGDIAEGYSVSREKKESFPLTVTSAQKNPTAFYLCASSARQGARTEAFFGQGTRLTVV.

The V and J genes are TRBV5-4 and TRBJ2-7; no reliable D call. Trimming removed 3 bases at V and 1 base at J, with 14 bases between. This CDR3 contains 15 residues. Germline-derived CDR1 and CDR2 are SGHNT and YYREEE (reference sequence). The CDR3 DNA sequence: TGTGCCAGCAGCTACCTCCTCAGCGAATCCTACGAGCAGTACTTC. Its protein is CASSYLLSESYEQYF.

The chain employs TRBV7-3 and TRBJ2-3; unclear D gene. Trimming cost V 2 bases and J 1 base, with 10 bases left between them. CDR1 SGHTA and CDR2 FQGTGA come from the germline V gene. The CDR3 loop spans 15 amino acids. CDR3 DNA sequence: TGTGCCAGCAGCTTACTTTCGTCCGGCACAGATACGCAGTATTTT. It encodes CASSLLSSGTDTQYF.

This clone has only a few counts. The CDR3 DNA is TGTGCCAGCAGACCGACTTATAGCAATCAGCCCCAGCATTTT. This sequence encodes CASRPTYSNQPQHF. The chain links TRBV6-5 to TRBJ1-5; D is unresolved. CDR3 length: 14 residues. V shed 6 bases and J shed 0 bases, with 9 bases lying between them. From germline, CDR1 is MNHEY and CDR2 SVGAGI.

This chain joins TRBV11-3 and TRBJ2-2; perhaps TRBD2 as D (6 bases). The CDR3 is 18 amino acids. CDR1 is SGHNT and CDR2 is YENEEA in the germline V gene. Trimming removed 3 bases at V and 2 bases at J, with 19 bases between. The CDR3 protein is CASSLRGWQGLNTGELFF. Here the CDR3 DNA reads TGTGCCAGCAGCTTGCGGGGTTGGCAGGGTCTTAACACCGGGGAGCTGTTTTTT.

The chain couples TRBV5-1 to TRBJ1-1; TRBD1 matches 7 bases. V gave up 7 bases and J gave up 1 base; unmatched junction bases: 10. From germline, CDR1 is SGHRS and CDR2 YFSETQ. The CDR3 contains 15 residues. The CDR3 DNA is TGCGCCAGCCGGATAGAGACAGGGCCGAACACTGAAGCTTTCTTT. It specifies CASRIETGPNTEAFF.

This clone was detected once. The chain recombines TRBV5-1 with TRBJ2-5; 12 nucleotides match TRBD2. The CDR3 sequence is 15 residues long. J lost 2 bases, V lost 4 bases, and 3 bases had no gene match. Germline loops: CDR1 SGHRS, CDR2 YFSETQ. The CDR3 is CASSRTSGRQETQYF. The CDR3 bases are TGCGCCAGCAGCCGAACTAGCGGGAGGCAAGAGACCCAGTACTTC.

CDR3 sequence reads: CASSETLLRLTGGNTEAFF. CDR3 bases: TGTGCCAGCAGTGAGACCTTACTAAGACTGACAGGGGGGAACACTGAAGCTTTCTTT. This chain uses TRBV27 with TRBJ1-1, with 9 positions matching TRBD1. Trimming took 5 bases from V and 1 from J; bases not matched to a gene: 17. This CDR3 has 19 residues. The germline CDR1 and CDR2 sequences are MNHEY and SMNVEV (reference sequence).

V gene TRBV29-1 combines with J gene TRBJ2-7; D possibly corresponds to TRBD2 (6 bases). The V end lost 6 bases, the J end lost 2 bases, and 20 bases lay between the germline ends. Germline loops: CDR1 SQVTM, CDR2 ANQGSEA. The CDR3 extends over 15 amino acids. The CDR3 spells CSVRRVGGGAYEQYF. The CDR3 DNA is TGCAGCGTCCGAAGGGTAGGTGGAGGGGCCTACGAGCAGTACTTC.

The chain couples TRBV11-2 to TRBJ2-5, with 9 bases fitting TRBD1. Looked up from germline, CDR1 is SGHAT and CDR2 is FQNNGV. J lost 3 bases, V lost 5 bases, and 4 bases had no gene match. The CDR3 is made up of 14 amino acids. Here the CDR3 reads CASSPRTGEETQYF. The CDR3 bases are TGTGCCAGCAGCCCCCGGACAGGGGAAGAGACCCAGTACTTC.

The chain is built from TRBV4-2 and TRBJ2-1; perhaps TRBD1 as D (6 bases). The CDR3 is 16 residues long. Germline V lookup: CDR1 LGHNA, CDR2 YNFKEQ. V lost 0 bases and J lost 8, with 17 bases in between. The CDR3 region is CASSQDWAPEGDEQFF. CDR3 nucleotides: TGTGCCAGCAGCCAAGATTGGGCTCCAGAGGGGGATGAGCAGTTCTTC.

This clone was counted a few times. This chain joins TRBV7-9 and TRBJ1-5; no reliable D call. The CDR3 covers 14 residues. V gave up 5 bases and J gave up 7 bases, with 15 bases separating them. The germline CDR1 and CDR2 sequences are SEHNR and FQNEAQ (reference sequence). The CDR3 nucleotides are TGTGCCAGCAGCCCCACTTCAAGGTCCCAGCCCCAGCATTTT. This encodes CASSPTSRSQPQHF. The full variable domain, completed using reference TRBV7-9 and TRBJ1-5, is DTGVSQNPRHKITKRGQNVTFRCDPISEHNRLYWYRQTLGQGPEFLTYFQNEAQLEKSRLLSDRFSAERPKGSFSTLEIQRTEQGDSAMYLCASSPTSRSQPQHFGDGTRLSIL.

This clone was seen only once. The gene calls are TRBV28 and TRBJ1-1; no definite D call. The CDR3 is 15 residues long. CDR1 is MDHEN, CDR2 SYDVKM, per germline. Between the trimmed V and J ends, which lost 3 bases and 2 bases, there was a span of 13 bases. CDR3: CASSLGRTGNTEAFF. As DNA, the CDR3 is TGTGCCAGCAGTTTGGGCAGGACGGGTAACACTGAAGCTTTCTTT.

The rearrangement links TRBV28 to TRBJ1-2; D remains ambiguous. This CDR3 is built from 14 residues. The germline gives CDR1 MDHEN, CDR2 SYDVKM. The V end lost 5 bases, the J end lost 4 bases, and 14 bases lay between the germline ends. CDR3 sequence (DNA): TGTGCCAGCAGTCCCCCGGGTAGGTCCTATGGCTACACCTTC. Translating it yields CASSPPGRSYGYTF.

This sequence joins TRBV28 and TRBJ2-3; TRBD1 agrees at 10 bases. This CDR3 is 17 amino acids long. Trimming at V came to 7 bases and at J to 4 bases, leaving 14 bases not matched to a gene. In germline, CDR1 is MDHEN, CDR2 SYDVKM. CDR3 coding DNA: TGTGCCAGCACCCTTCCCCCGGGACAGGGGAACCCAGATACGCAGTATTTT. As protein: CASTLPPGQGNPDTQYF.

As regards this clone: Distinct nucleotide sequences in the sample also encode this CDR3. The rearrangement uses TRBV29-1 and TRBJ1-2, with D maybe TRBD1 (5 bases). Trimming removed 1 base at V and 7 bases at J, with 10 bases between. The germline V gene has CDR1 SQVTM and CDR2 ANQGSEA. The CDR3 is 12 amino acids. The CDR3 protein is CSVEGTGTGYTF. In nucleotides, the CDR3 is TGCAGCGTTGAAGGGACTGGGACTGGCTACACCTTC.